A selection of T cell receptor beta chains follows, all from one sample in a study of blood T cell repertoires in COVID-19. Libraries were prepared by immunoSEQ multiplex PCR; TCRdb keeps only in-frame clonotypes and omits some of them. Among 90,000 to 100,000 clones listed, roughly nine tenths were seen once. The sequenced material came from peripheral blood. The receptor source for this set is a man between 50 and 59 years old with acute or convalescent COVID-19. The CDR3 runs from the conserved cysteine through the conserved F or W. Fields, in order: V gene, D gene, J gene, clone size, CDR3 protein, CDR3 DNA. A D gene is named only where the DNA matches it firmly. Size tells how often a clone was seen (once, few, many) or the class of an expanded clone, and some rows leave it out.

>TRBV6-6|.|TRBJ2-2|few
CASSYQEVTDTGELFF
TGTGCCAGCAGTTATCAGGAGGTCACGGACACCGGGGAGCTGTTTTTT
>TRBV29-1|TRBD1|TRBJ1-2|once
CSVTAGTGVPNYGYTF
TGCAGCGTCACAGCCGGGACAGGGGTACCCAACTATGGCTACACCTTC
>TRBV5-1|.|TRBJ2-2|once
CASSFLGQNTGELFF
TGCGCCAGCAGCTTTTTGGGACAAAACACCGGGGAGCTGTTTTTT
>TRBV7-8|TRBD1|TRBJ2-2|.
CASSSSRGSGELFF
TGTGCCAGCAGCTCGTCCAGGGGGAGCGGGGAGCTGTTTTTT
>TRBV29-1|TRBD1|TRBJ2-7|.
CSVKTGDYEQYF
TGCAGCGTTAAGACAGGGGACTACGAGCAGTACTTC
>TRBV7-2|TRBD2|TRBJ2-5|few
CASSLAGLSQPETQYF
TGTGCCAGCAGCTTAGCGGGACTATCCCAGCCAGAGACCCAGTACTTC
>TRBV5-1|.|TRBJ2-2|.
CASKGTQLNTGELFF
TGCGCCAGCAAGGGGACACAACTGAACACCGGGGAGCTGTTTTTT
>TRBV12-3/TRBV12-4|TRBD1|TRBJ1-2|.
CASSSTGVGGYTF
TGTGCCAGCAGTTCAACAGGGGTAGGTGGCTACACCTTC
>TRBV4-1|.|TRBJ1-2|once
CASSQDLFSIGPTAFNYGYTF
TGCGCCAGCAGCCAAGATTTATTTAGTATCGGCCCGACAGCTTTTAACTATGGCTACACCTTC
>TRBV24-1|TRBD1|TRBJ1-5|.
CATTARGKDQPQHF
TGTGCCACCACAGCCAGGGGGAAGGACCAGCCCCAGCATTTT
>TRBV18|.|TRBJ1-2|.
CASSPGQGPYGYTF
TGTGCCAGCTCACCTGGGCAGGGGCCCTATGGCTACACCTTC
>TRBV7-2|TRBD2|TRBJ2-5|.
CASSLRPGLAGAGETQYF
TGTGCCAGCAGCTTAAGGCCGGGACTAGCGGGAGCGGGGGAGACCCAGTACTTC
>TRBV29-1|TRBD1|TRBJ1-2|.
CSVDRGRESMDYGYTF
TGCAGCGTTGACAGGGGGCGCGAGTCCATGGACTATGGCTACACCTTC
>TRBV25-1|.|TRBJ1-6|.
CASSAWDRLRGNSPLHF
TGTGCCAGCAGTGCGTGGGACCGGCTAAGGGGGAATTCACCCCTCCACTTT
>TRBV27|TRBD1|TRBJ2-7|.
CASSSPGQGREQYF
TGTGCCAGCAGTTCACCGGGACAGGGACGTGAGCAGTACTTC
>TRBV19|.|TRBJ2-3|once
CASSKGLTNTDTQYF
TGTGCCAGTAGTAAAGGACTAACAAACACAGATACGCAGTATTTT
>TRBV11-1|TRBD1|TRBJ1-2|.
CASSLGQGRNYGCTF
TGTGCCAGCAGCCTCGGACAGGGAAGGAACTATGGCTGCACCTTC
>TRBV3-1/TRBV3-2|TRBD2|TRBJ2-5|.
CAARTSGTQTQYF
TGTGCAGCCAGGACTAGCGGGACCCAGACCCAGTACTTC
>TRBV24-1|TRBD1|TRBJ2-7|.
CATSAGQGNHEQYF
TGTGCCACCAGTGCGGGACAGGGGAACCACGAGCAGTACTTC
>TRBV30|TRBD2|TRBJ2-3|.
CARGLGRGGDTQYF
TGTGCCAGAGGGCTCGGGAGGGGGGGAGATACGCAGTATTTT
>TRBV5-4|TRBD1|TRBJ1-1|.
CASSSKTGWGMNTEAFF
TGTGCCAGCAGCTCCAAGACAGGGTGGGGAATGAACACTGAAGCTTTCTTT
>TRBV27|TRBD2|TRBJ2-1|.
CASSLSSGLAGVYEQFF
TGTGCCAGCAGTTTATCTTCGGGACTAGCGGGAGTGTATGAGCAGTTCTTC
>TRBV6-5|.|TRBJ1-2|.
CASSYSRSNYGYTF
TGTGCCAGCAGTTACTCGCGATCTAACTATGGCTACACCTTC
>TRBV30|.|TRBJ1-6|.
CAWSVDPSGSPLHF
TGTGCCTGGAGTGTCGATCCTAGCGGTTCACCCCTCCACTTT
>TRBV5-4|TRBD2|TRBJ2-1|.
CASRKDASGNNEQFF
TGTGCCAGCAGGAAGGATGCTAGCGGTAACAATGAGCAGTTCTTC
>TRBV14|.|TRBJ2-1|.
CASSQDLDRPYNEQFF
TGTGCCAGCAGCCAAGATCTGGACAGACCATACAATGAGCAGTTCTTC
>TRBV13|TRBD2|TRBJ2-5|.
CASSKAGVETQYF
TGTGCCAGCAGCAAAGCGGGAGTGGAGACCCAGTACTTC
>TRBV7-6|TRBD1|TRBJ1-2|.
CASSSGQGDFYGYTF
TGTGCCAGCAGCTCGGGACAGGGGGATTTCTATGGCTACACCTTC
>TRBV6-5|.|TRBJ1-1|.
CASSLTAQNTEAFF
TGTGCCAGCAGTTTGACAGCACAGAACACTGAAGCTTTCTTT
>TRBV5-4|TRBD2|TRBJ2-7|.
CASGGGRPYEQYF
TGTGCCAGCGGGGGCGGGAGGCCCTACGAGCAGTACTTC
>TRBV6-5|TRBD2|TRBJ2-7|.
CASSSGTSGIEQYF
TGTGCCAGCAGTTCCGGGACTAGCGGGATCGAGCAGTACTTC
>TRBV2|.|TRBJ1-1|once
CASSRSMNTEAFF
TGTGCCAGCAGTCGGAGCATGAACACTGAAGCTTTCTTT
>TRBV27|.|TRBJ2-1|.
CASSVGSSYNEQFF
TGTGCCAGCAGTGTGGGGAGCTCCTACAATGAGCAGTTCTTC
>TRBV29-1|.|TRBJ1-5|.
CSAKPRGEPQHF
TGCAGCGCCAAACCACGGGGGGAGCCCCAGCATTTT
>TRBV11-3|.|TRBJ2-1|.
CASSLDPPRGSEQFF
TGTGCCAGCAGCTTAGATCCTCCGCGGGGATCTGAGCAGTTCTTC
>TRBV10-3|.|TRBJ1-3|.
CAITSGAGNTIYF
TGTGCCATCACGAGCGGAGCTGGAAACACCATATATTTT
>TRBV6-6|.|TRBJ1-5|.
CASGRVDPSNQPQHF
TGTGCCAGCGGGCGGGTCGACCCTAGCAATCAGCCCCAGCATTTT
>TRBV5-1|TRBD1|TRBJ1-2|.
CASSGGTGVYGYTF
TGCGCCAGCAGCGGGGGGACAGGGGTCTATGGCTACACCTTC
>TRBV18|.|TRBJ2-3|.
CASSPQDGVTDTQYF
TGTGCCAGCTCACCTCAAGACGGGGTCACAGATACGCAGTATTTT
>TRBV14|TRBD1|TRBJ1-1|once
CASSHRPGTGTEAFF
TGTGCCAGCAGCCATCGTCCCGGGACAGGGACTGAAGCTTTCTTT
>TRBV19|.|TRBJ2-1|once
CAIKGGSSYNEQFF
TGTGCCATCAAAGGGGGAAGCTCCTACAATGAGCAGTTCTTC
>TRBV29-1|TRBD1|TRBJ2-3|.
CSVEGTGSDTQYF
TGCAGCGTTGAAGGGACAGGGTCAGATACGCAGTATTTT
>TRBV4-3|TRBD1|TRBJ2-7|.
CASSQQQTGSYEQYF
TGCGCCAGCAGCCAACAACAGACAGGGTCTTACGAGCAGTACTTC
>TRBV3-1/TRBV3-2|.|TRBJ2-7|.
CASSQSGRSYEQYF
TGTGCCAGCAGCCAATCAGGGAGGTCCTACGAGCAGTACTTC
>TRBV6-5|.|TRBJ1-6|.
CATGAGTENSPLHF
TGTGCCACCGGCGCCGGGACTGAAAATTCACCCCTCCACTTT
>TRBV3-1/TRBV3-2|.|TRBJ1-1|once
CASSQRLTRGGNTEAFF
TGTGCCAGCAGCCAACGCTTAACAAGAGGGGGGAACACTGAAGCTTTCTTT
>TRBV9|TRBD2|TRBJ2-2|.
CASGRLAGVAGELFF
TGTGCCAGCGGAAGACTAGCGGGAGTAGCCGGGGAGCTGTTTTTT
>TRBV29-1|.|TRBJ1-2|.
CSVPHGKRGYTF
TGCAGCGTCCCGCACGGGAAGAGGGGCTACACCTTC
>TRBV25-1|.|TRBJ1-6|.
CASSEGRGAQPNSPLHF
TGTGCCAGCAGTGAAGGGCGGGGGGCGCAGCCTAATTCACCCCTCCACTTT
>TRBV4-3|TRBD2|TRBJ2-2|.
CASSQGLASMRTGELFF
TGCGCCAGCAGCCAAGGACTAGCTTCAATGCGCACCGGGGAGCTGTTTTTT
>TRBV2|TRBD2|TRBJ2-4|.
CAISSGLAKNIQYF
TGTGCCATATCTAGCGGGTTAGCCAAAAACATTCAGTACTTC
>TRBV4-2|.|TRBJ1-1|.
CASSQEPAIGQTEAFF
TGTGCCAGCAGCCAAGAACCCGCCATTGGACAGACTGAAGCTTTCTTT
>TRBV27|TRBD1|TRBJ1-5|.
CASSLSTGTQPQHF
TGTGCCAGCAGTTTATCGACAGGGACTCAGCCCCAGCATTTT
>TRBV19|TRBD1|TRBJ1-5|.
CASSIRGQVNNQPQHF
TGTGCCAGTAGTATAAGGGGACAGGTAAACAATCAGCCCCAGCATTTT
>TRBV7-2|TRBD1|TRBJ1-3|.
CASSFGQGTGNTIYF
TGTGCCAGCAGCTTCGGACAGGGGACTGGAAACACCATATATTTT